This T cell receptor (beta chain) was observed in a study of control samples from healthy donors and cancer patients. The CDR3 has 15 residues. Germline V gene data show CDR1 as MNHEY and CDR2 as SVGAGI. V lost 0 bases and J 2 bases, leaving 8 bases between the germline ends. This clone was found once. The assay was immunoSEQ multiplex PCR, and TCRdb's table has in-frame clones only and misses some. The sample lists roughly 120,000 clones; 93% were seen once. This TCR was recovered from a man between 25 and 39 years old in good health. The chain has TRBV6-5 and TRBJ2-1; D is unclear. The sequencing sample was made of blood. The CDR3 reads CASSYSLPAYNEQFF. In DNA, the CDR3 is TGTGCCAGCAGTTACTCGCTTCCCGCCTACAATGAGCAGTTCTTC.